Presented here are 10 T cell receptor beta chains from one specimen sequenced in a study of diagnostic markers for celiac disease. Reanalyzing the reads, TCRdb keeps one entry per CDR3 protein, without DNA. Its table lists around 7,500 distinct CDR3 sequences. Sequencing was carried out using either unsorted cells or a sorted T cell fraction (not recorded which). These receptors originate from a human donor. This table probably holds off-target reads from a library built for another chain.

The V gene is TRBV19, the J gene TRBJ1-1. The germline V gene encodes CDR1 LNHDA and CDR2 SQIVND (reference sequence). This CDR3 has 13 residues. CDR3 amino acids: CASSIGGDTEAFF.

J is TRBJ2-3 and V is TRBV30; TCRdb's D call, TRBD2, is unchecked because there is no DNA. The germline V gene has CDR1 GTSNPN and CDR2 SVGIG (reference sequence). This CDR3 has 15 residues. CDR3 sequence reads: CAWSVGQEVTDTQYF.

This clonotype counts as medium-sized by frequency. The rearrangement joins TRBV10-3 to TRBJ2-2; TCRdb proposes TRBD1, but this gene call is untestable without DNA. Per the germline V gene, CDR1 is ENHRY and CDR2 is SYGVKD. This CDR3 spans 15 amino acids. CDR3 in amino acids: CAINPEGGGTGELFF.

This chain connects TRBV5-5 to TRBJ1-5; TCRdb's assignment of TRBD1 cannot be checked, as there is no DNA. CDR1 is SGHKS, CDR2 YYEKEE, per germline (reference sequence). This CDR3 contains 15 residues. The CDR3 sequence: CASSLTARDPRPQHF. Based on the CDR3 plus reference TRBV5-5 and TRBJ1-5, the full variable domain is DAGVTQSPTHLIKTRGQQVTLRCSPISGHKSVSWYQQVLGQGPQFIFQYYEKEERGRGNFPDRFSARQFPNYSSELNVNALLLGDSALYLCASSLTARDPRPQHFGDGTRLSIL.

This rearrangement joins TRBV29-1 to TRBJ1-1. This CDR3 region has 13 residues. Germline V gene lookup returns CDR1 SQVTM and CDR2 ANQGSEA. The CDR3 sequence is CSVARWGNTEAFF. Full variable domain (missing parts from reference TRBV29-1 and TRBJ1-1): SAVISQKPSRDICQRGTSLTIQCQVDSQVTMMFWYRQQPGQSLTLIATANQGSEATYESGFVIDKFPISRPNLTFSTLTVSNMSPEDSSIYLCSVARWGNTEAFFGQGTRLTVV.

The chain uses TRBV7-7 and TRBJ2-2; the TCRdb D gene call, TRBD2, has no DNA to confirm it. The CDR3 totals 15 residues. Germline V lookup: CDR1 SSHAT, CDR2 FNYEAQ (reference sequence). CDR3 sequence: CASSSTSGRAGELFF. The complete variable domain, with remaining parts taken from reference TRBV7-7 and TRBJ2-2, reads GAGVSQSPRYKVTKRGQDVTLRCDPISSHATLYWYQQALGQGPEFLTYFNYEAQPDKSGLPSDRFSAERPEGSISTLTIQRTEQRDSAMYRCASSSTSGRAGELFFGEGSRLTVL.

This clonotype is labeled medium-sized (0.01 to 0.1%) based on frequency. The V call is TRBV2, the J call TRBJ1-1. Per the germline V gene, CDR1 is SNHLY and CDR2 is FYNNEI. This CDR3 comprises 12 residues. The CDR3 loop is CASSESGLEAFF.

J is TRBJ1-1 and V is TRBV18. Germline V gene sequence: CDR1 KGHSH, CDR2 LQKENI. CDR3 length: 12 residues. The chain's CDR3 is CASSPANTEAFF.

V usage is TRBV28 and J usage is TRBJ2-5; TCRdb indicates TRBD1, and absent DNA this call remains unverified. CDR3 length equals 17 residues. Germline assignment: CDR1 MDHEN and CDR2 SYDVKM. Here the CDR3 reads CASNPSGELESWETQYF.

CDR3 protein: CATSRDGLASYNEQFF. The chain combines TRBV15 with TRBJ2-1; TCRdb returns TRBD2, unconfirmable since there is no DNA. CDR3 length: 16 residues. CDR1 is LNHNV and CDR2 is YYDKDF in the germline V gene (reference sequence).